This T cell receptor beta chain emerged from a study of early T cells in non-severe SARS-CoV-2 infection. CDR1 is SEHNR, CDR2 FQNEAQ, per germline (reference sequence). The CDR3 consists of 14 residues. Trimming stripped 1 base from V and 3 bases from J, with 7 bases between. A few counts support this clonotype. TCRdb processed the 5' RACE reads anew with MiXCR; each CDR3 protein has one entry. The table includes tens of thousands of distinct CDR3 sequences, around 10% detected once. The sequence was obtained from an adult who was a healthcare worker with PCR-confirmed SARS-CoV-2 infection or an uninfected control (not recorded which). The sequencing here drew on whole blood, taken at baseline. V and J are TRBV7-9 and TRBJ2-1, with TRBD2 as a possible D gene (6 bases). This CDR3 reads CASSLGGDYNEQFF. The DNA of the CDR3 is TGTGCCAGCAGCTTAGGCGGGGACTACAATGAGCAGTTCTTC.